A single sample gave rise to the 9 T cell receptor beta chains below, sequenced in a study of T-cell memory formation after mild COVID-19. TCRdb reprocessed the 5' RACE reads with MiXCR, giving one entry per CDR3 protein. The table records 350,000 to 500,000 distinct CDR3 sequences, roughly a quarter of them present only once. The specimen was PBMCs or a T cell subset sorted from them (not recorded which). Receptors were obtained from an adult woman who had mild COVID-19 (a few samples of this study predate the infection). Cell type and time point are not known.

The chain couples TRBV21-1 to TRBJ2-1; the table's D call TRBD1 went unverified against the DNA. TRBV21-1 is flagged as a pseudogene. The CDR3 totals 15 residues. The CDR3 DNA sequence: TGTGCCAGCAGCACCACGAGCAGGGCTTGGGATGAGCAGTTCTTC. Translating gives CASSTTSRAWDEQFF.

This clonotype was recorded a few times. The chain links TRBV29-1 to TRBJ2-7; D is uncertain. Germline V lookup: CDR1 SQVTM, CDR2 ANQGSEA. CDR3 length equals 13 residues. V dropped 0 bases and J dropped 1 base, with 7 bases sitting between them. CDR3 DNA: TGCAGCGTTGAAGATGGAACATCCTACGAGCAGTACTTC. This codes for CSVEDGTSYEQYF.

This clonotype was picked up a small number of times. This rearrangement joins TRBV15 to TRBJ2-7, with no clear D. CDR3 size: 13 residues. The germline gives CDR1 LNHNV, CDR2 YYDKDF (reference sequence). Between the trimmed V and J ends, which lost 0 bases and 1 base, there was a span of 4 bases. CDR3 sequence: CATSRDSSYEQYF. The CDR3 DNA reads TGTGCCACCAGCAGAGACAGTTCCTACGAGCAGTACTTC.

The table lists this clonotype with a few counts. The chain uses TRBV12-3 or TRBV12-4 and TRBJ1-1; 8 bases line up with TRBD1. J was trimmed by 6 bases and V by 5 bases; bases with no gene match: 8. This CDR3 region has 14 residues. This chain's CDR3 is CASSTQGAYPEAFF. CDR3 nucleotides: TGTGCCAGCAGTACCCAGGGGGCATATCCTGAAGCTTTCTTT.

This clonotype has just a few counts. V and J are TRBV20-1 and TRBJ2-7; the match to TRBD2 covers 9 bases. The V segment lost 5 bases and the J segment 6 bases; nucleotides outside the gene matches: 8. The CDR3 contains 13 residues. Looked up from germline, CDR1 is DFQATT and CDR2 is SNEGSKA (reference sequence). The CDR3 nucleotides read TGCAGTGCTGACCCGGGACTAGCTTCCGAGCAGTACTTC. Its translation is CSADPGLASEQYF.

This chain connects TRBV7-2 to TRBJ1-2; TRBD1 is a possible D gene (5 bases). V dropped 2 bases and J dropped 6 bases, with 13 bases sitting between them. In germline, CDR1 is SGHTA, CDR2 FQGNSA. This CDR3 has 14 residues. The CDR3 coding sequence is TGTGCCAGCAGCTTATTCGCCAGGGTCGATGGCTACACCTTC. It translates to CASSLFARVDGYTF.

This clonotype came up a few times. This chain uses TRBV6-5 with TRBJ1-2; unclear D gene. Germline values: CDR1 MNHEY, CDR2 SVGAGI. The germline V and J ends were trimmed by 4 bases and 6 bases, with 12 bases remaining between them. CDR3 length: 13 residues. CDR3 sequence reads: CASSSPVINGYTF. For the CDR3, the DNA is TGTGCCAGCAGTTCGCCAGTGATAAATGGCTACACCTTC.

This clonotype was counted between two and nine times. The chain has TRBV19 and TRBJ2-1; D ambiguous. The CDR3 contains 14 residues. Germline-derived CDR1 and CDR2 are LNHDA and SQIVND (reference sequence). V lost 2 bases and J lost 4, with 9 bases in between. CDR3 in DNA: TGTGCCAGTAGTATATCGCTGGTATACAATGAGCAGTTCTTC. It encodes CASSISLVYNEQFF.

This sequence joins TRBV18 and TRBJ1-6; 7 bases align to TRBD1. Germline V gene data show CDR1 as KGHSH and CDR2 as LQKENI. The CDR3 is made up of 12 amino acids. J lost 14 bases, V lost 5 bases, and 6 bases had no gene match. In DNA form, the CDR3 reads TGTGCCAGCTCATTTCCGGGACAGTCCCTCCACTTT. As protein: CASSFPGQSLHF.